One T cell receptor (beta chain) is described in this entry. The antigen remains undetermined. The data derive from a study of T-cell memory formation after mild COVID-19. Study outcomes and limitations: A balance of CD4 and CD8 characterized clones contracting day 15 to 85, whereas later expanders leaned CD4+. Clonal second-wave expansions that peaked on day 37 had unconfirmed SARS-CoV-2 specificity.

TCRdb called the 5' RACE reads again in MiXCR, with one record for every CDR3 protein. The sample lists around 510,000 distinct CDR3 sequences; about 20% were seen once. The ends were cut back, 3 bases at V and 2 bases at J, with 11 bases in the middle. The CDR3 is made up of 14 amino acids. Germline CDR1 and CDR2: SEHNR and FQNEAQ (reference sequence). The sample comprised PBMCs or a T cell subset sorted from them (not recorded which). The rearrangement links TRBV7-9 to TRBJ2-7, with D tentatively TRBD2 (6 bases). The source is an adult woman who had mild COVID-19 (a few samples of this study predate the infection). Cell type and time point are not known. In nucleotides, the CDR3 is TGTGCCAGCAGCTTGCGTGGAGGGGCCTACGAGCAGTACTTC. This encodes CASSLRGGAYEQYF.